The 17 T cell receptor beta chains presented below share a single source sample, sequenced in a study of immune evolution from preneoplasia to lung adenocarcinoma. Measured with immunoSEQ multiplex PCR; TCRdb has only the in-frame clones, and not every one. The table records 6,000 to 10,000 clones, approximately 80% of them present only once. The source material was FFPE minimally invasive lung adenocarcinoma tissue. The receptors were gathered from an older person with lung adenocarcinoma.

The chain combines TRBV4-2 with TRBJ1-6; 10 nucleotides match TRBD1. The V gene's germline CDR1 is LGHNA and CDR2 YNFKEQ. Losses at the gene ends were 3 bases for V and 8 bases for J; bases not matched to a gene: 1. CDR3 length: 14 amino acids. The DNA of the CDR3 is TGTGCCAGCAGCCAGGGGACAGGGGATTCACCCCTCCACTTT. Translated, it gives CASSQGTGDSPLHF.

CDR3 sequence (DNA): TGTGCCAGCACCGACGAGCGGACCAACACCGGGGAGCTGTTTTTT. Translation: CASTDERTNTGELFF. The V and J genes are TRBV7-9 and TRBJ2-2; tentative D call: TRBD2 (5 bases). Germline CDR1 is SEHNR and CDR2 is FQNEAQ (reference sequence). The length of the CDR3 is 15 residues. The germline V and J ends were trimmed by 7 bases and 2 bases, with 14 bases remaining between them.

CDR3 in amino acids: CASSISSVSEAFF. The CDR3 DNA reads as TGTGCCAGTAGTATATCCTCGGTCAGTGAAGCTTTCTTT. The chain links TRBV19 to TRBJ1-1, with D hard to call. This CDR3 has 13 residues. Deletions cut 2 bases from V and 7 bases from J, with 11 bases between. Germline V gene lookup returns CDR1 LNHDA and CDR2 SQIVND (reference sequence).

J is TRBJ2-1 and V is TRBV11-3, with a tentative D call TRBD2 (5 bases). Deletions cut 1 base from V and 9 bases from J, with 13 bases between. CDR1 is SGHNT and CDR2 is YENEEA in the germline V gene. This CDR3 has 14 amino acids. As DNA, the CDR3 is TGTGCCAGCAGCTTAGGACCAGCCGAGGGTGAGCAGTTCTTC. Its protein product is CASSLGPAEGEQFF.

As DNA, the CDR3 is TGTGCCAGCTCACCAAGGGTGGGGGGGCGAAGCTACGAGCAGTACTTC. As protein: CASSPRVGGRSYEQYF. The chain is built from TRBV18 and TRBJ2-7; TRBD2 might be the D (7 bases). Looked up from germline, CDR1 is KGHSH and CDR2 is LQKENI. This CDR3 is 16 amino acids long. The ends were cut back, 2 bases at V and 3 bases at J, with 17 bases in the middle.

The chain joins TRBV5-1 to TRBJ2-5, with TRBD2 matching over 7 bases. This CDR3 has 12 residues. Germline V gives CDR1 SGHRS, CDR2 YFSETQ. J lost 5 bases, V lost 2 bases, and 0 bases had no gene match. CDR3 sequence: CASSFSGETQYF. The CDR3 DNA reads TGCGCCAGCAGCTTTAGCGGGGAGACCCAGTACTTC.

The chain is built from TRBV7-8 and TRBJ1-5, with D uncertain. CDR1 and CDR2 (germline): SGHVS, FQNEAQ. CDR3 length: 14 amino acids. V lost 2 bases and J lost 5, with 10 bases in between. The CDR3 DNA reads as TGTGCCAGCAGCTTAAATCGGGTATATCAGCCCCAGCATTTT. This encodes CASSLNRVYQPQHF. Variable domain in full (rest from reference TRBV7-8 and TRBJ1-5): GAGVSQSPRYKVAKRGQDVALRCDPISGHVSLFWYQQALGQGPEFLTYFQNEAQLDKSGLPSDRFFAERPEGSVSTLKIQRTQQEDSAVYLCASSLNRVYQPQHFGDGTRLSIL.

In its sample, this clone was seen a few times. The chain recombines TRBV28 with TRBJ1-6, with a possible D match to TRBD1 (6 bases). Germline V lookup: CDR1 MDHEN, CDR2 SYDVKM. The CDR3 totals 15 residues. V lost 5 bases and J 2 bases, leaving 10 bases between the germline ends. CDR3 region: CASSTGPTYNSPLHF. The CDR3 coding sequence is TGTGCCAGCAGTACAGGGCCTACCTATAATTCACCCCTCCACTTT.

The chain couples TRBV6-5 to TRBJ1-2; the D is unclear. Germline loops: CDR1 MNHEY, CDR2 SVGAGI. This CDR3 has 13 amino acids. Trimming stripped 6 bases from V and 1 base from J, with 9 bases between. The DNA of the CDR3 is TGTGCCAGCAGAGGAGACGGTAACTATGGCTACACCTTC. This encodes CASRGDGNYGYTF.

The CDR3 sequence is CASSATTDEGAEAFF. The DNA for the CDR3 is TGTGCCAGCAGCGCTACCACGGATGAAGGAGCTGAAGCTTTCTTT. The chain links TRBV4-2 to TRBJ1-1; D gene unclear. Germline V CDR1 and CDR2: LGHNA, YNFKEQ. With 5 bases removed from V and 6 bases from J, the gap between germline ends came to 19 bases. The CDR3 spans 15 residues.

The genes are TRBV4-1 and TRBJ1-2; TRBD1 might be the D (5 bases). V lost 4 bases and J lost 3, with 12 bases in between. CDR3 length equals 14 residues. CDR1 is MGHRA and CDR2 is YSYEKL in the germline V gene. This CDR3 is CASSLNVGDYGYTF. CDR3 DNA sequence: TGCGCCAGCAGCCTGAATGTGGGGGACTATGGCTACACCTTC.

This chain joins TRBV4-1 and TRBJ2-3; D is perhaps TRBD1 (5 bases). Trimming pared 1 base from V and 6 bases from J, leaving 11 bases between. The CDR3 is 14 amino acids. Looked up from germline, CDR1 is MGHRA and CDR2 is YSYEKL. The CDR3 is CASSQVFRADTQYF. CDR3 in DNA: TGCGCCAGCAGCCAAGTTTTCAGGGCGGATACGCAGTATTTT.

The CDR3 reads CASSVGSSESGTQYF. The CDR3 bases are TGTGCCAGCAGCGTAGGATCTAGCGAGAGTGGTACGCAGTATTTT. V is TRBV9 and J is TRBJ2-3, with TRBD2 as a possible D gene (6 bases). Germline CDR1 SGDLS, CDR2 YYNGEE. V dropped 0 bases and J dropped 8 bases, with 16 bases sitting between them. This CDR3 is 15 amino acids long.

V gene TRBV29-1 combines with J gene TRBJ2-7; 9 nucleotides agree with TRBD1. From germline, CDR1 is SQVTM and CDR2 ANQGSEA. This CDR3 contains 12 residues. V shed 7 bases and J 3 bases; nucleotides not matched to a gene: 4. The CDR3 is CSAGQGIYEQYF. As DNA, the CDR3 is TGCAGCGCAGGACAGGGGATCTACGAGCAGTACTTC.

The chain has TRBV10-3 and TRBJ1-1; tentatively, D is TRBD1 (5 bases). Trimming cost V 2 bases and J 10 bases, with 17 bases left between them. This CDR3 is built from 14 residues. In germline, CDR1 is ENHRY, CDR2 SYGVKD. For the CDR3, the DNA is TGTGCCATCAGTGAGAGGGGCGTTGGGGTCGGAGCTTTCTTT. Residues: CAISERGVGVGAFF.

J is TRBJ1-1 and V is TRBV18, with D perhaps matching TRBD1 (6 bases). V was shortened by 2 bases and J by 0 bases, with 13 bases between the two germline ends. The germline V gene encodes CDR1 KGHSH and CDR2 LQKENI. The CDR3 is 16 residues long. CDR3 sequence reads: CASSPYIAGVNTEAFF. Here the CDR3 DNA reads TGTGCCAGCTCACCATATATTGCAGGGGTGAACACTGAAGCTTTCTTT.

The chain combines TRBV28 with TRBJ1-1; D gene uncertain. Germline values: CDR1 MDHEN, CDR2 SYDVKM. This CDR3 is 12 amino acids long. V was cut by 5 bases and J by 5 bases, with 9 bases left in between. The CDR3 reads CASSNRLTEAFF. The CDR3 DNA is TGTGCCAGCAGTAACAGACTAACTGAAGCTTTCTTT.